What follows are 9 T cell receptor beta chains derived from one specimen sequenced in a study of OX40 agonist ivuxolimab in advanced cancers. Repertoires were generated with immunoSEQ multiplex PCR, while TCRdb's copy carries only in-frame clones and drops some. The sample has around 80,000 clones, about 85% seen once. The source was CD4+ or CD8+ T cells sorted from blood, collected in a trial of the OX40 agonist ivuxolimab. The receptors shown here come from an adult with an advanced solid tumor such as melanoma, head and neck, liver or kidney cancer.

The V and J genes are TRBV6-5 and TRBJ2-7; 7 bases map to TRBD1. This CDR3 has 15 residues. The germline V gene encodes CDR1 MNHEY and CDR2 SVGAGI. V lost 4 bases to trimming and J lost 3 bases; unmatched junction nucleotides: 9. For the CDR3, the DNA is TGTGCCAGCAGTTCCGACAGGGAGAGGGTCTACGAGCAGTACTTC. Its protein is CASSSDRERVYEQYF.

CDR3 loop: CAWSTGGDSNQPQHF. CDR3 nucleotides: TGTGCCTGGAGTACAGGGGGCGATAGCAATCAGCCCCAGCATTTT. V is TRBV30 and J is TRBJ1-5; 9 bases are shared with TRBD1. Trimming cost V 2 bases and J 0 bases; bases outside gene matches: 2. Germline lookup yields CDR1 GTSNPN and CDR2 SVGIG (reference sequence). The CDR3 totals 15 residues.

The gene calls are TRBV5-8 and TRBJ2-3; the match to TRBD2 covers 8 bases. The trim removed 0 bases at V and 8 bases at J, leaving 8 bases unmatched. The CDR3 loop spans 15 amino acids. Germline-derived CDR1 and CDR2 are SGHTS and YDEGEE. In DNA, the CDR3 is TGTGCCAGCAGCTTGGAGACTAGCGCGGCAGCTACGCAGTATTTT. This translates into CASSLETSAAATQYF.

This clone was observed a handful of times. The gene calls are TRBV11-2 and TRBJ1-3; no reliable D call. Germline CDR1 and CDR2: SGHAT and FQNNGV. V shed 0 bases and J shed 3 bases, with 6 bases lying between them. The CDR3 loop spans 14 amino acids. This CDR3 is CASSLEAGGNTIYF. The CDR3 DNA reads TGTGCCAGCAGCTTAGAGGCTGGTGGAAACACCATATATTTT.

V and J are TRBV14 and TRBJ1-5; D is unclear. The germline V and J ends were trimmed by 1 base and 0 bases, with 10 bases remaining between them. The CDR3 extends over 16 amino acids. Germline-derived CDR1 and CDR2 are SGHDN and FVKESK. The CDR3 DNA follows: TGTGCCAGCAGCCAAGTTCAGGCCCTTAGCAATCAGCCCCAGCATTTT. Its protein is CASSQVQALSNQPQHF. Full variable domain (rest looked up from reference TRBV14 and TRBJ1-5): EAGVTQFPSHSVIEKGQTVTLRCDPISGHDNLYWYRRVMGKEIKFLLHFVKESKQDESGMPNNRFLAERTGGTYSTLKVQPAELEDSGVYFCASSQVQALSNQPQHFGDGTRLSIL.

The V and J genes are TRBV11-3 and TRBJ2-7; D ambiguous. The CDR3 loop spans 14 amino acids. Looked up from germline, CDR1 is SGHNT and CDR2 is YENEEA. The V end was cut by 0 bases, the J end by 0 bases, with 6 bases between. The CDR3 DNA sequence: TGTGCCAGCAGCTTAGATGGCAGCTCCTACGAGCAGTACTTC. Translated: CASSLDGSSYEQYF.

The chain carries TRBV7-2 and TRBJ1-3; D may be TRBD1 (6 bases). Germline assignment: CDR1 SGHTA and CDR2 FQGNSA. The CDR3 loop spans 16 amino acids. Trimming removed 4 bases at V and 1 base at J, with 14 bases between. The CDR3 nucleotides read TGTGCCAGCAGCTCTTACAGGGCAGGTTCTGGAAACACCATATATTTT. It is translated as CASSSYRAGSGNTIYF.

The J gene is TRBJ1-2, the V gene TRBV4-3; tentative D call: TRBD1 (6 bases). Trimming took off 3 bases at V and 4 bases at J, with 15 bases between the two ends. CDR1 and CDR2 (germline): LGHNA, YSLEER. This CDR3 contains 15 residues. The CDR3 region has the DNA TGCGCCAGCAGCCAGCCAGGGGCCGGCGGCTATGGCTACACCTTC. Protein sequence: CASSQPGAGGYGYTF.

J is TRBJ2-7 and V is TRBV7-6; a possible D gene is TRBD2 (6 bases). In germline, CDR1 is SGHVS, CDR2 FNYEAQ. This CDR3 has 16 amino acids. V dropped 2 bases and J dropped 4 bases, with 18 bases sitting between them. CDR3 sequence reads: CASSLTPGVHPYEQYF. DNA of the CDR3: TGTGCCAGCAGCTTAACCCCGGGGGTCCACCCATACGAGCAGTACTTC.